Listed below are T cell receptor beta chains from one sample, sequenced in a study of cytomegalovirus exposure and HLA in healthy donors. Measured with immunoSEQ multiplex PCR; TCRdb has only the in-frame clones, and not every one. The sample contains around 160,000 clones, about 89% of which appear only once. The specimen sequenced was PBMCs. The receptor set was obtained from a woman younger than 30 in good health and CMV-seropositive. Each CDR3 is given with its conserved first and last residue. Each record gives: J gene, clone size, D gene, V gene, CDR3 DNA, CDR3 protein. D genes are given only for firm matches. Where a row states a size, it is once, few, many or the class of an expanded clone; other rows omit it.

TRBJ2-1	-	-	TRBV13	TGTGCCAGCAGCCAGTACAATGAGCAGTTCTTC	CASSQYNEQFF
TRBJ2-2	few	-	TRBV27	TGTGCCAGCAGTACAAACACCGGGGAGCTGTTTTTT	CASSTNTGELFF
TRBJ2-7	-	-	TRBV30	TGTGCCTGGAGGGGCCGGGGGGAGCAGTACTTC	CAWRGRGEQYF
TRBJ2-1	few	TRBD2	TRBV4-3	TGCGCCAGCAGCCAAGAGCGGGCGGGAGCTGAGCAGTTCTTC	CASSQERAGAEQFF
TRBJ2-7	-	TRBD1	TRBV29-1	TGCAGCGTACGACAGGGGCTCTACGAGCAGTACTTC	CSVRQGLYEQYF
TRBJ2-7	few	TRBD1	TRBV6-6	TGTGCCAGCAGGGACAGGTTGTCCTCCTACGAGCAGTACTTC	CASRDRLSSYEQYF
TRBJ2-1	once	TRBD1	TRBV9	TGTGCCAGCAGCGTATCCGGACAGGGCGGGGATGAGCAGTTCTTC	CASSVSGQGGDEQFF
TRBJ2-1	-	TRBD2	TRBV6-6	TGTGCCTCATTACGCGGGAGTTCCTACAATGAGCAGTTCTTC	CASLRGSSYNEQFF
TRBJ2-2	-	TRBD2	TRBV6-4	TGTGCCAGCAGTGAGACTAGCCACACCGGGGAGCTGTTTTTT	CASSETSHTGELFF
TRBJ1-2	-	TRBD1	TRBV6-4	TGTGCCAGCAGCCGCGGACAGGGGGGTGGTGGCTACACCTTC	CASSRGQGGGGYTF
TRBJ2-3	-	-	TRBV19	TGTGCCAGTAGTATAGTATGGACAGCAGATACGCAGTATTTT	CASSIVWTADTQYF
TRBJ2-3	-	TRBD2	TRBV7-8	TGTGCCAGCAGCCGCAAAGCGGGGGACCTCCCAGATACGCAGTATTTT	CASSRKAGDLPDTQYF
TRBJ2-5	once	-	TRBV4-1	TGCGCCAGCAGCCGAGATCACAGGGTTGGAGAGACCCAGTACTTC	CASSRDHRVGETQYF
TRBJ1-2	once	-	TRBV9	TGTGCCAGCAGCGTAGGGGTAGGGGACTATGGCTACACCTTC	CASSVGVGDYGYTF
TRBJ1-1	-	TRBD1	TRBV7-9	TGTGCCAGCAGCTCAGGACGGCCGGGACAGGGGTTCTCTGAAGCTTTCTTT	CASSSGRPGQGFSEAFF
TRBJ2-7	once	TRBD1	TRBV9	TGTGCCAGCAGCGTTCGACAGGGTTCCCACGAGCAGTACTTC	CASSVRQGSHEQYF
TRBJ2-7	-	TRBD1	TRBV2	TGTGCCAGCAGTGAAGCCCGGACAGGGAACTGGTACGAGCAGTACTTC	CASSEARTGNWYEQYF
TRBJ2-1	-	-	TRBV19	TGTGCCAGTAGTATAGCGGGAGCCCTCCGGGATGAGCAGTTCTTC	CASSIAGALRDEQFF
TRBJ1-1	-	-	TRBV27	TGTGCCAGCAGTCCCTATCGACAGGCGAACACTGAAGCTTTCTTT	CASSPYRQANTEAFF
TRBJ2-7	few	TRBD1	TRBV10-2	TGCGCCAGCAGTGACGACAGGGGCGTCGAGCAGTACTTC	CASSDDRGVEQYF
TRBJ1-2	once	-	TRBV25-1	TGTGCCAGCAAGGACAGAACCTATGGCTACACCTTC	CASKDRTYGYTF
TRBJ2-3	-	TRBD2	TRBV15	TGTGCCACGAGACGTAGCGGGGAACTCACAGATACGCAGTATTTT	CATRRSGELTDTQYF
TRBJ1-4	once	TRBD1	TRBV5-1	TGCGCCAGCAGCCCGGACAGGGGTCGGAGTGAAAAACTGTTTTTT	CASSPDRGRSEKLFF
TRBJ1-2	-	TRBD1	TRBV30	TGTGCCTGGAGTACAGGGGGTAACGATGGCTACACCTTC	CAWSTGGNDGYTF
TRBJ2-7	-	TRBD1	TRBV5-1	TGCGCCAGCAGCCCCGGACAGGAAACCTACGAGCAGTACTTC	CASSPGQETYEQYF
TRBJ1-1	-	-	TRBV28	TGTGCCAGCAGCTCAGGTTGGAACACTGAAGCTTTCTTT	CASSSGWNTEAFF
TRBJ1-1	-	TRBD1	TRBV2	TGTGCCAGCACTATCCAGGGGGGAGATACTGAAGCTTTCTTT	CASTIQGGDTEAFF
TRBJ2-7	-	TRBD1	TRBV5-1	TGCGCCAGCAGCTTTACTCCGGGACAGGGGGCGCAGACCTACGAGCAGTACTTC	CASSFTPGQGAQTYEQYF
TRBJ1-2	-	-	TRBV6-1	TGTGCCAGCAGTGAATTTAGCGGACCTAACTATGGCTACACCTTC	CASSEFSGPNYGYTF
TRBJ2-3	-	-	TRBV27	TGTGCCAGCAGTCCCATCGTTGGGCGCTCGTCCGATACGCAGTATTTT	CASSPIVGRSSDTQYF
TRBJ2-3	-	-	TRBV5-6	TGTGCCAGCAGCTTGTCGTCAGATACGCAGTATTTT	CASSLSSDTQYF
TRBJ1-5	-	-	TRBV19	TGTGCCAGTAGTATAGGCGGGGCTCAGCCCCAGCATTTT	CASSIGGAQPQHF
TRBJ2-1	-	-	TRBV18	TGTGCCAGCTCACCACCGGGCAGCTCCTACAATGAGCAGTTCTTC	CASSPPGSSYNEQFF
TRBJ2-2	once	-	TRBV9	TGTGCCAGCAGTGGATCGGGGGTCACCGGGGAGCTGTTTTTT	CASSGSGVTGELFF
TRBJ2-7	once	TRBD1	TRBV5-1	TGCGCCAGCAGCTTCACGGGACAGGGCACCTACGAGCAGTACTTC	CASSFTGQGTYEQYF
TRBJ2-7	-	-	TRBV5-5	TGTGCCAGCAGCCGGGGTCAGGCCTCCTACGAGCAGTACTTC	CASSRGQASYEQYF
TRBJ1-1	-	-	TRBV19	TGTGCCAGTAGGGGGCCACCGAACACTGAAGCTTTCTTT	CASRGPPNTEAFF
TRBJ2-7	-	-	TRBV7-9	TGTGCCAGCAGCTTTCCGGTGTCGGGCTCCTACGAGCAGTACTTC	CASSFPVSGSYEQYF
TRBJ2-3	-	-	TRBV5-1	TGCGCCAGCAGCCAGGTGGATAACCCGGATACGCAGTATTTT	CASSQVDNPDTQYF
TRBJ2-1	-	TRBD2	TRBV7-3	TGTGCCAGCAGCTCCGGGACTAGCGGGAGGGTTGAGCAGTTCTTC	CASSSGTSGRVEQFF
TRBJ1-4	-	TRBD1	TRBV7-9	TGTGCCAGCAGCTTAGGGGACAGCTTGAATGAAAAACTGTTTTTT	CASSLGDSLNEKLFF
TRBJ2-7	-	TRBD2	TRBV11-2	TGTGCCAGCAGCCCATTGACTAGCGGGAGGCCCCCCCTCTACGAGCAGTACTTC	CASSPLTSGRPPLYEQYF
TRBJ2-5	-	TRBD1	TRBV5-6	TGTGCCAGCAGCATGGCCAGGGACAGTCAAGAGACCCAGTACTTC	CASSMARDSQETQYF
TRBJ2-7	-	TRBD2	TRBV19	TGTGCCAGTAGTATCCTCTTTTCCGGGACTAGCGGACCCTACGAGCAGTACTTC	CASSILFSGTSGPYEQYF
TRBJ1-1	-	TRBD1	TRBV6-4	TGTGCCAGCAGCCTAGACAGGGGGGCCACTGAAGCTTTCTTT	CASSLDRGATEAFF
TRBJ1-5	-	-	TRBV28	TGTGCCAGCACCGCAGGAGGAAGTTTCAATCAGCCCCAGCATTTT	CASTAGGSFNQPQHF
TRBJ2-5	-	-	TRBV7-9	TGTGCCAGCAGCTTATCCGCGGAAGAGACCCAGTACTTC	CASSLSAEETQYF
TRBJ1-2	-	TRBD1	TRBV9	TGTGCCAGCAACGCTGGTTCAGGGGGCAGCTATGGCTACACCTTC	CASNAGSGGSYGYTF
TRBJ2-5	-	-	TRBV11-2	TGTGCCAGCAGCTTGCCCCCAGGCCAAGAGACCCAGTACTTC	CASSLPPGQETQYF